The entry that follows covers one T cell receptor beta chain sequence. The sample originates from a study of T cell changes during pregnancy in multiple sclerosis. TCRdb's table, derived via immunoSEQ multiplex PCR, lists solely in-frame clones and lacks some. Here the sample spans 60,000 to 75,000 clones, around 90% being singletons. The CDR3 has 16 residues. Germline CDR1 is LGHNA and CDR2 is YSLEER. The ends lost 1 base at V and 6 bases at J; junction bases unmatched: 8. This sample comprised peripheral blood, obtained in the third trimester of pregnancy. This rearrangement joins TRBV4-3 to TRBJ1-4, with 7 bases that match TRBD1. The TCR originated in a female donor with multiple sclerosis, enrolled in a pregnancy study. CDR3 nucleotide sequence: TGCGCCAGCAGCCAAGTCACAGGGGTTCGGCATGAAAAACTGTTTTTT. Protein sequence: CASSQVTGVRHEKLFF.